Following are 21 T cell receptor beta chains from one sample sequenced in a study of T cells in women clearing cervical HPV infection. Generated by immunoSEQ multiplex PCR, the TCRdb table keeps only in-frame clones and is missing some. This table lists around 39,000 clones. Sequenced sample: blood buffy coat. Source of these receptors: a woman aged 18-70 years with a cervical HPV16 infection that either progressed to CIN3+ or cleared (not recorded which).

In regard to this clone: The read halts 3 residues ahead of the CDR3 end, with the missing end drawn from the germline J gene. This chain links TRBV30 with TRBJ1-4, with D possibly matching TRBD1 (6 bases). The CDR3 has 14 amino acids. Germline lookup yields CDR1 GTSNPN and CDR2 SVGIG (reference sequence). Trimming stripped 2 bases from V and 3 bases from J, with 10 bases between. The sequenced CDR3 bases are TGTGCCTGGAGTTCTGGACAGTCTAATGAAAAA. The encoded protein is CAWSSGQSNEK. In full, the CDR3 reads CAWSSGQSNEKLFF.

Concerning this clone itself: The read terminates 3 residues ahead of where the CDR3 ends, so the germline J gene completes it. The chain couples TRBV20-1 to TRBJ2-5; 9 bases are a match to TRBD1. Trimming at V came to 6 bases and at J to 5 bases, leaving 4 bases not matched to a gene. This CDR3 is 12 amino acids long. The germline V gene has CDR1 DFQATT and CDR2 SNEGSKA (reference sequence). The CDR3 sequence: CSADGQGETQYF. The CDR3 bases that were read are TGCAGTGCGGACGGACAGGGGGAGACC.

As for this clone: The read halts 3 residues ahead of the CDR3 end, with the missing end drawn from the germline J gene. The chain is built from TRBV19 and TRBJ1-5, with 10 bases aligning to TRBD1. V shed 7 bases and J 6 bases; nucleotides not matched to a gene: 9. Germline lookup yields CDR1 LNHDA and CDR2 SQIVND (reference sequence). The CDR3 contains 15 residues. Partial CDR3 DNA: TGTGCCAGTACCCTGGGACAGGGGTTGACTCAGCCC. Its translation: CASTLGQGLTQP. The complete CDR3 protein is CASTLGQGLTQPQHF.

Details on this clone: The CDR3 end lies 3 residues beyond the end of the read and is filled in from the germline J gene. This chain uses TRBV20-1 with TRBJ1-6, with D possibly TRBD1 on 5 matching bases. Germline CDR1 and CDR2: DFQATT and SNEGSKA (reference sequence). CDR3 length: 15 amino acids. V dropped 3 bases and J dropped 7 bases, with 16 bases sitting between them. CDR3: CSARVRPGLNSPLHF. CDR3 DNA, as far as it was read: TGCAGTGCTAGGGTGCGGCCAGGGTTGAATTCACCC.

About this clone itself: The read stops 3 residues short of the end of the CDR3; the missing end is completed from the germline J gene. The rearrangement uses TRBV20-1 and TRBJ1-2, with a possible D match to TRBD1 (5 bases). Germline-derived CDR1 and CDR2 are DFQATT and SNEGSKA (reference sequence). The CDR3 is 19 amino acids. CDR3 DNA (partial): TGCAGTGCCACTCCACTCTTCGGGACTAGCGGGAGGTCAGAAAATGAC. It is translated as CSATPLFGTSGRSEND. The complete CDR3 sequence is CSATPLFGTSGRSENDYTF.

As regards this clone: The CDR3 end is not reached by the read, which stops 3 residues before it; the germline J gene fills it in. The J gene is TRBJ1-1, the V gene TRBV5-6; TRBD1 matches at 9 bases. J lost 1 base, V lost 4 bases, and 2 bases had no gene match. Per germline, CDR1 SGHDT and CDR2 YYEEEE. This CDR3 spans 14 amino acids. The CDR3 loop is CASSRGQGNTEAFF. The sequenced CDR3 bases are TGTGCCAGCAGCCGGGGACAGGGGAACACTGAA.

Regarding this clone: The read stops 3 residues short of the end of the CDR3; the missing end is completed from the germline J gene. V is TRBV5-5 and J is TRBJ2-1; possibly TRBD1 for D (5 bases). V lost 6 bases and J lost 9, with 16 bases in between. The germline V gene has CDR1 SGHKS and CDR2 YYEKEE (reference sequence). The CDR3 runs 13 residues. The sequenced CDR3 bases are TGTGCCAGCACTAGGCAGGGCCTGGGTGAG. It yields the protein CASTRQGLGE. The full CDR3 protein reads CASTRQGLGEQFF.

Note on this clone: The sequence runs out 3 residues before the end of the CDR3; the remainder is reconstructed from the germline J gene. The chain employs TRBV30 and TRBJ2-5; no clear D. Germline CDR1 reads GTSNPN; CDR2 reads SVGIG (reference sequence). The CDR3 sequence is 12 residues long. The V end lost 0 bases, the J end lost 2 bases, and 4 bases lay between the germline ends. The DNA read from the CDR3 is TGTGCCTGGAGTGTACAGCAAGAGACC. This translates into CAWSVQQET. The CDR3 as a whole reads CAWSVQQETQYF.

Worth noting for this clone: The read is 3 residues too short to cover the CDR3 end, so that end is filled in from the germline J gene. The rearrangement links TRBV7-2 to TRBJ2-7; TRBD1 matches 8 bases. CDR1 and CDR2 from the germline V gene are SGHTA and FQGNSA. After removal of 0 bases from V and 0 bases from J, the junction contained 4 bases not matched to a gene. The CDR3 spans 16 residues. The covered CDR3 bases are TGTGCCAGCAGCTTAGCGGGGACAGGAAACTCCTACGAG. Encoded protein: CASSLAGTGNSYE. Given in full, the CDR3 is CASSLAGTGNSYEQYF.

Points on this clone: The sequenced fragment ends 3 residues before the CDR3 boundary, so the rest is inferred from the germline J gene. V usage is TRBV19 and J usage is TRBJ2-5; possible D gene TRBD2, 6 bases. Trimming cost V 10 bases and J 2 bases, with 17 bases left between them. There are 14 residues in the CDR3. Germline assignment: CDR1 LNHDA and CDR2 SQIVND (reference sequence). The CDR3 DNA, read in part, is TGTGCCACAACTAACCGGGACTCACAAGAGACC. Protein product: CATTNRDSQET. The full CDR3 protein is CATTNRDSQETQYF. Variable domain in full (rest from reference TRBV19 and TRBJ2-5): DGGITQSPKYLFRKEGQNVTLSCEQNLNHDAMYWYRQDPGQGLRLIYYSQIVNDFQKGDIAEGYSVSREKKESFPLTVTSAQKNPTAFYLCATTNRDSQETQYFGPGTRLLVL.

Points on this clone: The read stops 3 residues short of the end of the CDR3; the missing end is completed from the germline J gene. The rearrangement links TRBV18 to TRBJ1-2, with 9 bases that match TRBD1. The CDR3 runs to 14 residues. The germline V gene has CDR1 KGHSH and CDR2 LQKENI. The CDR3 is CASSPGTGKLDYTF. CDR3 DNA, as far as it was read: TGTGCCAGCTCACCAGGGACAGGGAAATTAGAC.

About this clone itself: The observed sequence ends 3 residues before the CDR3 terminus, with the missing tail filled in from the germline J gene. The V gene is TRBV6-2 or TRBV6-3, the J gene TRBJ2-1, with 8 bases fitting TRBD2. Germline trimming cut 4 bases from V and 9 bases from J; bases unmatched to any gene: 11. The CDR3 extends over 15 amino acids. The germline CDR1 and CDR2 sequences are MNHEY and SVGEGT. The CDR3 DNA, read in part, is TGTGCCAGCAGTTTGTCGGACGGGGGGGCCGGTGAG. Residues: CASSLSDGGAGE. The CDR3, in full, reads CASSLSDGGAGEQFF.

The CDR3 spells CASSLNRLTNSPLHF. The CDR3 DNA, read in part, is TGCGCCAGCAGCTTGAACAGGCTCACTAATTCACCC. This chain joins TRBV5-1 and TRBJ1-6; tentatively, D is TRBD1 (5 bases). The sequenced fragment ends 3 residues before the CDR3 boundary, so the rest is inferred from the germline J gene. The CDR3 loop spans 15 amino acids. The V gene lost 1 base and the J gene lost 6 bases, with 11 bases spanning the gap. Germline CDR1 and CDR2: SGHRS and YFSETQ.

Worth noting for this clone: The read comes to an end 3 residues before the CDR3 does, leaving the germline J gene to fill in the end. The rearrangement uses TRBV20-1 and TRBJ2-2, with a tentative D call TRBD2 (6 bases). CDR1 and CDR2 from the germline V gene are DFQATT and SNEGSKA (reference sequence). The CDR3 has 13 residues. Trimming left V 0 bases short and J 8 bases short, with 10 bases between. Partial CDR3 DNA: TGCAGTGCTAGAGATCAAAGCGGGGGGGAG. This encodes CSARDQSGGE. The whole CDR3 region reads CSARDQSGGELFF.

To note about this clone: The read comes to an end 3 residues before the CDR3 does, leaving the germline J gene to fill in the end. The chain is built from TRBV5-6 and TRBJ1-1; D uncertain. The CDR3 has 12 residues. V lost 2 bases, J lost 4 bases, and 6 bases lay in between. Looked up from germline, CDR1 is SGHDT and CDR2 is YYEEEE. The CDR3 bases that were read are TGTGCCAGCAGCTTTAGTGTCACTGAA. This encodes CASSFSVTE. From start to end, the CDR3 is CASSFSVTEAFF.

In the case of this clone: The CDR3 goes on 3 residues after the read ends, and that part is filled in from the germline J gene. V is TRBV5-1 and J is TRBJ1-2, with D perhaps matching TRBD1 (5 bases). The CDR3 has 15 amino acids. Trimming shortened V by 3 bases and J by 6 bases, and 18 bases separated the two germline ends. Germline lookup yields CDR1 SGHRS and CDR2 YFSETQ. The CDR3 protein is CASSSRTPGVNGYTF. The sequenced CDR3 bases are TGCGCCAGCAGCTCCCGGACCCCGGGGGTCAATGGC.

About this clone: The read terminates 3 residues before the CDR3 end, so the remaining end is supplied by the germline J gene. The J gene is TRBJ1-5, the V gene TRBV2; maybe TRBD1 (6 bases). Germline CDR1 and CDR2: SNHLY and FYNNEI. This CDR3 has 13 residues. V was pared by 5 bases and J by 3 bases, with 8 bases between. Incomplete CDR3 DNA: TGTGCCAGCAGTAGACAGGTCAATCAGCCC. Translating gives CASSRQVNQP. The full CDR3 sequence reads CASSRQVNQPQHF.

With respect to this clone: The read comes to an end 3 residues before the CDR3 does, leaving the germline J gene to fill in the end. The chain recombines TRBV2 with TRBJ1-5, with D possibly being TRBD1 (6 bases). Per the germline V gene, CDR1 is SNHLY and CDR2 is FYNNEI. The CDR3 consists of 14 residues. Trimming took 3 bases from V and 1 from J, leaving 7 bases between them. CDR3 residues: CASSEGASNQPQHF. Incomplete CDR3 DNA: TGTGCCAGCAGTGAGGGGGCAAGCAATCAGCCC.

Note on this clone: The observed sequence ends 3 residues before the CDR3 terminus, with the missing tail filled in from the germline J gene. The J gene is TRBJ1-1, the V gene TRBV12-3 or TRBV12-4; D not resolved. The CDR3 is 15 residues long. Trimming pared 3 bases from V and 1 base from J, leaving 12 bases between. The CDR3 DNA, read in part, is TGTGCCAGCAGTTTGACGGGGATCGGGAACACTGAA. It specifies CASSLTGIGNTE. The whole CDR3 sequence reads CASSLTGIGNTEAFF.

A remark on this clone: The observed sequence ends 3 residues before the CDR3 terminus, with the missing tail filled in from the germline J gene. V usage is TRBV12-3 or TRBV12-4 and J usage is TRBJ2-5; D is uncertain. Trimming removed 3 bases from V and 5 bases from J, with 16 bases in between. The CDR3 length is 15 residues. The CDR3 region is CASSFFNSVRETQYF. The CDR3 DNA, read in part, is TGTGCCAGCAGTTTTTTCAATTCCGTCCGGGAGACC.

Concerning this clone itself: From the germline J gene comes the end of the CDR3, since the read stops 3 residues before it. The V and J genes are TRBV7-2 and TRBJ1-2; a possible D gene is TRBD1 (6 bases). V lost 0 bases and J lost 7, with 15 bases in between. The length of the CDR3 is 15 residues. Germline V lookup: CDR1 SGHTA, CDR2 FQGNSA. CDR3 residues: CASSLARGRGFGYTF. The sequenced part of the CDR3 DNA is TGTGCCAGCAGCTTAGCTCGCGGCAGGGGTTTTGGC.